The 2 T cell receptor beta chains listed next were all sequenced from one sample in a study of response to subunit inactivated influenza vaccine. MiXCR, applied by TCRdb to the RT-PCR reads, yields one record per CDR3 protein. This sample has about 540,000 distinct CDR3 sequences, with approximately 20% found just once. The sample also formed part of further work on T cells expressing NK-cell markers. According to that study: UMIs were included in TCR beta cDNA generated by 5'RACE template switching.

The sample here was CD4+ T cells sorted from PBMCs, taken 11 to 12 days after vaccination. Every receptor here comes from a man aged 50-59 years who received an inactivated influenza vaccine.

This clonotype was seen a few times. V usage is TRBV12-3 or TRBV12-4 and J usage is TRBJ1-2; D possibly corresponds to TRBD1 (6 bases). There are 14 residues in the CDR3. The ends were cut back, 3 bases at V and 4 bases at J, with 12 bases in the middle. CDR3 in DNA: TGTGCCAGCAGTTTGAGAGGACAGTTCTATGGCTACACCTTC. This sequence encodes CASSLRGQFYGYTF.

J is TRBJ2-1 and V is TRBV4-2; 8 nucleotides match TRBD2. The CDR3 totals 16 residues. Trimming removed 1 base from V and 7 bases from J; junction bases left unmatched: 9. The germline V gene has CDR1 LGHNA and CDR2 YNFKEQ. This CDR3 reads CASSQAPGTSGNEQFF. Here the CDR3 DNA reads TGTGCCAGCAGCCAAGCCCCCGGGACTAGTGGGAATGAGCAGTTCTTC.